Shown below are 17 T cell receptor beta chains from a single sample sequenced in a study of T cell repertoires in cytomegalovirus infection (dated by TCRdb to the late 2010s). The run used an Illumina HiSeq 1500. The raw public reads went through TCRdb reprocessing: fastp at Q25, MiXCR clone calling, in-frame beta chains kept. Rows are combined by CDR3 protein, so each entry shows the most common genes and DNA. This sample is represented by approximately 730,000 distinct CDR3 sequences; around 32% of them were singletons. Jointly, the top ten make up about 20% of the sample. The sample's treatment or condition label is to be understood as: in vitro stimulation with specific CMV peptide epitopes to enrich CMV-specific T cells. No cognate antigen is known for these TCRs. The material was cultured PBMCs, obtained from culture after CMV antigen stimulation. These receptors all come from a human donor in good health (CMV status not recorded). Some clones in this sample may be carry-over from other donors' samples.

The V and J genes are TRBV7-6 and TRBJ1-6; 8 nucleotides align to TRBD1. The CDR3 totals 13 residues. The junction had 8 bases not matched to a gene; V was cut back by 3 bases and J by 16 bases. The germline gives CDR1 SGHVS, CDR2 FNYEAQ. CDR3 sequence (DNA): TGTGCCAGCAGCTTCGATTCCAGGGGGCCTCTCCACTTT. It yields the protein CASSFDSRGPLHF.

This clonotype has just a few counts. The gene calls are TRBV20-1 and TRBJ1-4; D unclear. Germline CDR1 and CDR2: DFQATT and SNEGSKA (reference sequence). The CDR3 is 14 residues long. The germline V and J ends were trimmed by 5 bases and 5 bases, with 15 bases remaining between them. The CDR3 DNA is TGCAGTGCTCCCCCCGGAGGGCCAAATGAAAAACTGTTTTTT. Its translation: CSAPPGGPNEKLFF.

Ten or more counts support this clonotype. The chain links TRBV7-8 to TRBJ2-1; a weak D match, TRBD2 (6 bases). Germline CDR1 is SGHVS and CDR2 is FQNEAQ. Trimming shortened V by 4 bases and J by 7 bases, and 14 bases separated the two germline ends. This CDR3 has 14 amino acids. The CDR3 nucleotides read TGTGCCAGCAGCTCTACCGGAGGGGCGAATGAGCAGTTCTTC. It yields the protein CASSSTGGANEQFF. Based on the CDR3 plus reference TRBV7-8 and TRBJ2-1, the full variable domain is GAGVSQSPRYKVAKRGQDVALRCDPISGHVSLFWYQQALGQGPEFLTYFQNEAQLDKSGLPSDRFFAERPEGSVSTLKIQRTQQEDSAVYLCASSSTGGANEQFFGPGTRLTVL.

This clonotype was seen a handful of times. The gene calls are TRBV4-1 and TRBJ1-5; the D gene is possibly TRBD1 (5 bases). CDR3 length: 15 amino acids. V dropped 1 base and J dropped 1 base, with 8 bases sitting between them. From germline, CDR1 is MGHRA and CDR2 YSYEKL. The CDR3 bases are TGCGCCAGCAGCCAAGTCGGGGGGAGCAATCAGCCCCAGCATTTT. This encodes CASSQVGGSNQPQHF.

A single count supports this clonotype. The chain employs TRBV28 and TRBJ1-2, with TRBD1 matching 7 bases. This CDR3 spans 15 amino acids. With V trimmed by 5 bases and J by 0 bases, 6 bases remained unmatched. CDR1 and CDR2 (germline): MDHEN, SYDVKM. CDR3 region: CASSPWTGANYGYTF. The CDR3 DNA sequence: TGTGCCAGCAGTCCCTGGACAGGAGCTAACTATGGCTACACCTTC.

Only a few counts were recorded for this clonotype. The rearrangement uses TRBV7-9 and TRBJ2-5; no reliable D call. Deletions cut 7 bases from V and 2 bases from J, with 8 bases between. There are 12 residues in the CDR3. Germline V gene data show CDR1 as SEHNR and CDR2 as FQNEAQ (reference sequence). The CDR3 here is CASTDWQETQYF. The CDR3 region has the DNA TGTGCCAGCACCGACTGGCAAGAGACCCAGTACTTC.

This clonotype appeared a few times. This chain joins TRBV6-5 and TRBJ1-3; D may be TRBD1 (5 bases). Trimming left V 0 bases short and J 2 bases short, with 11 bases between. The CDR3 is 16 amino acids. The V gene's germline CDR1 is MNHEY and CDR2 SVGAGI. The CDR3 DNA follows: TGTGCCAGCAGTTACTCGTATGGGACGGCTGGAAACACCATATATTTT. Its protein is CASSYSYGTAGNTIYF.

This clonotype was found a few times. The J gene is TRBJ1-5, the V gene TRBV2; TRBD1 matches 7 bases. The junction had 1 base not matched to a gene; V was cut back by 2 bases and J by 0 bases. This CDR3 has 15 residues. The germline V gene encodes CDR1 SNHLY and CDR2 FYNNEI. CDR3 protein: CASSENRGSNQPQHF. CDR3 DNA: TGTGCCAGCAGTGAAAACAGGGGTAGCAATCAGCCCCAGCATTTT.

This clonotype was counted a few times. The V gene is TRBV27, the J gene TRBJ2-1, with 9 nucleotides matching TRBD1. The CDR3 contains 15 residues. V was pared by 3 bases and J by 5 bases, with 5 bases of the junction left unmatched. CDR1 and CDR2 from the germline V gene are MNHEY and SMNVEV (reference sequence). DNA of the CDR3: TGTGCCAGCAGTTTTCGGGACAGGGCCCACAATGAGCAGTTCTTC. Amino acid sequence: CASSFRDRAHNEQFF.

The rearrangement uses TRBV9 and TRBJ2-3; D is ambiguous. Germline V gene data show CDR1 as SGDLS and CDR2 as YYNGEE. Trimming pared 4 bases from V and 1 base from J, leaving 16 bases between. The CDR3 sequence is 16 residues long. The CDR3 protein is CASSPKVGLGTDTQYF. CDR3 bases: TGTGCCAGCAGCCCCAAAGTCGGGTTGGGCACAGATACGCAGTATTTT.

This chain connects TRBV19 to TRBJ1-4, with no clear D. Per the germline V gene, CDR1 is LNHDA and CDR2 is SQIVND (reference sequence). V gave up 7 bases and J gave up 5 bases, with 8 bases separating them. The CDR3 consists of 12 residues. CDR3 sequence (DNA): TGTGCCAGTACTGGTGCGAATGAAAAACTGTTTTTT. Protein sequence: CASTGANEKLFF.

This clonotype was recorded a few times. The chain employs TRBV11-1 and TRBJ1-2; 7 nucleotides line up with TRBD1. From germline, CDR1 is SGHAT and CDR2 FQDESV (reference sequence). CDR3 length equals 14 residues. V shed 1 base and J 4 bases; nucleotides not matched to a gene: 3. CDR3 protein: CASSLVGTVYGYTF. The CDR3, as DNA: TGTGCCAGCAGCTTAGTGGGGACAGTCTATGGCTACACCTTC.

This chain connects TRBV6-5 to TRBJ2-3; D ambiguous. V lost 0 bases and J 5 bases, leaving 9 bases between the germline ends. The length of the CDR3 is 14 residues. Germline CDR1 is MNHEY and CDR2 is SVGAGI. CDR3 DNA: TGTGCCAGCAGTTACTCGGAGCCGGGAGATACGCAGTATTTT. Its translation: CASSYSEPGDTQYF.

This chain joins TRBV7-2 and TRBJ1-6, with no clear D. The ends were cut back, 5 bases at V and 13 bases at J, with 18 bases in the middle. The CDR3 consists of 14 residues. From germline, CDR1 is SGHTA and CDR2 FQGNSA. Here the CDR3 reads CASSEAVPGGPLHF. The CDR3 DNA sequence: TGTGCCAGCAGCGAGGCCGTACCAGGAGGCCCCCTCCACTTT.

This chain links TRBV20-1 with TRBJ2-1, with D hard to call. V shed 2 bases and J shed 5 bases, with 13 bases lying between them. Germline CDR1 reads DFQATT; CDR2 reads SNEGSKA (reference sequence). The CDR3 has 14 residues. The CDR3: CSARYSTPDNEQFF. In DNA, the CDR3 is TGCAGTGCTAGATACTCCACTCCGGACAATGAGCAGTTCTTC.

The table lists this clonotype with a few counts. The rearrangement joins TRBV19 to TRBJ1-4; unclear D gene. V shed 5 bases and J shed 0 bases, with 7 bases lying between them. Looked up from germline, CDR1 is LNHDA and CDR2 is SQIVND (reference sequence). The CDR3 consists of 14 residues. The CDR3 sequence is CASSPRTTNEKLFF. In nucleotides, the CDR3 is TGTGCCAGTAGTCCCAGGACAACTAATGAAAAACTGTTTTTT.

The chain joins TRBV19 to TRBJ2-3; maybe TRBD2 (6 bases). Germline V gives CDR1 LNHDA, CDR2 SQIVND (reference sequence). CDR3 length: 14 amino acids. Trimming removed 4 bases from V and 7 bases from J, with 15 bases in between. The chain's CDR3 is CASSTGRSAYTQYF. The CDR3 DNA reads as TGTGCCAGTAGTACAGGGAGGTCCGCGTATACGCAGTATTTT.